This record looks at one T cell receptor (beta chain) sequence and its context. The method was immunoSEQ multiplex PCR; TCRdb's version includes in-frame clones alone and lacks a portion of them. This table has 70,000 to 100,000 clones, 88% appearing once. The entry originates in a study of blood T cell repertoires in COVID-19. About the research overall: Sample material is recorded as cDNA or gDNA derived from T cells, B-cell-depleted T cells, or PBMCs.

This TCR came from an elderly woman with active COVID-19. The specimen was peripheral blood.

The CDR3 bases are TGTGCCAGCAGTGATCCTAGCGAGCAGTTCTTC. The encoded protein is CASSDPSEQFF. V usage is TRBV6-1 and J usage is TRBJ2-1, with D possibly matching TRBD2 (5 bases). Trimming cost V 3 bases and J 10 bases, with 7 bases left between them. Per the germline V gene, CDR1 is MNHNS and CDR2 is SASEGT. This CDR3 spans 11 amino acids.